A selection of T cell receptor beta chains follows, all from one sample in a study of T cells in localized non-small cell lung cancer. Sequencing used immunoSEQ multiplex PCR; TCRdb keeps in-frame clones, though not all of them. The data hold under 55,000 clones, with over 70% observed a single time. The material sequenced was PBMCs, taken before any cancer treatment. Every receptor here comes from a woman aged 35 to 69 with stage II lung adenocarcinoma. Each CDR3 is given without its conserved first and last residue. D genes are given only for firm matches. Rows give clone size only sometimes, using once, few, many, or a class for an expanded clone.

>TRBD2|NA|TRBV30
AWKLTGTSGVETQY
>TRBD1|few|TRBV7-6
ASSPGTGLSSYNEQF
>NA|few|TRBV4-2
ASSQDSSKLF
>NA|NA|TRBV18
ASSPAEGPNYGYT
>TRBD2|NA|TRBV6-4
ASSAGTTDTDTQY
>TRBD1|NA|TRBV19
ASRQGGNPYNEQF
>NA|NA|TRBV28
ASSSSPSFQSTQPQH
>NA|NA|TRBV30
AWAPGHQTNEQY
>NA|NA|TRBV5-1
ASSSGQNNEKLF
>NA|NA|TRBV6-1
ASSELTGISNTEAF
>TRBD1|NA|TRBV10-3
AISESTGTAANTGELF
>NA|NA|TRBV4-1
ASSQDRAADTQY
>NA|NA|TRBV7-9
ASSWSGDQPQH
>NA|NA|TRBV9
ASSVGVGSNQPQH
>NA|NA|TRBV6-1
ASTTGRNSYEQY
>NA|NA|TRBV20-1
SARGWQQF
>NA|few|TRBV30
AWSVREKLF
>NA|once|TRBV21-1
ASSTGAWNEQY
>TRBD2|NA|TRBV5-4
ASSSSGGASNEQF
>NA|NA|TRBV6-5
ASSYIPGAEAF
>TRBD1|NA|TRBV30
AWSQGQGLGNTIY
>NA|NA|TRBV6-6
ASSSSGEQY
>NA|few|TRBV11-3
ASSLEGPNEQF
>TRBD1|NA|TRBV7-3
ASSPAPTGGNAAYEQY
>NA|NA|TRBV19
ASSIPPESQELF
>NA|NA|TRBV5-1
ASSLDGLEQY
>NA|few|TRBV19
ASSINGRTSYEQY
>TRBD1|few|TRBV18
ASSPPQGAAYGYT
>TRBD1|NA|TRBV6-5
ASSSRQGRYEQY
>NA|few|TRBV28
ASKGQINQPQH
>TRBD2|NA|TRBV7-9
ASSLDSGGFEQY
>NA|NA|TRBV9
ASSARQAAVEKLF
>NA|few|TRBV21-1
ASSLDGGQPLQLF
>NA|NA|TRBV5-1
ASSLSGRESSEKLF
>NA|NA|TRBV2
ASTFGEENTEAF
>TRBD2|once|TRBV7-2
AGGGANTGELF
>NA|NA|TRBV10-2
ASSQFQGTQY
>TRBD1|NA|TRBV11-1
ASSSWTGRPYNEQF
>TRBD2|NA|TRBV9
ASSVTAAGGLNEQF
>TRBD2|NA|TRBV4-3
ASSQELAHSSYNEQF
>TRBD1|NA|TRBV4-2
ASSQKKGFRTLERGTGIDEQF